Each of the 16 T cell receptor beta chains below was sequenced from the same sample in a study of T cell responses to AZD1222 COVID-19 vaccine. Some clones are missing from TCRdb's copy, which holds only in-frame ones; the method was immunoSEQ multiplex PCR. Among some 120,000 clones listed, approximately 80% were seen once. The sequences come from peripheral blood, collected 28 days after the second AZD1222 dose. The source is an adult who received the AZD1222 COVID-19 vaccine.

This chain joins TRBV9 and TRBJ1-3, with D maybe TRBD1 (6 bases). V was pared by 1 base and J by 3 bases, with 14 bases between. Germline CDR1 reads SGDLS; CDR2 reads YYNGEE. This CDR3 has 16 residues. This chain's CDR3 is CASSVSGAINGNTIYF. The CDR3 DNA is TGTGCCAGCAGCGTATCGGGGGCCATTAATGGAAACACCATATATTTT.

The chain uses TRBV7-9 and TRBJ2-1, with 12 bases identical to TRBD2. J gave up 8 bases and V 5 bases, and 16 bases lay outside the gene matches. This CDR3 region has 18 residues. The germline CDR1 and CDR2 sequences are SEHNR and FQNEAQ (reference sequence). The CDR3 coding sequence is TGTGCCAGCAGCCCTACTAGCGGGGGGCGGGCGATTCGCGATGAGCAGTTCTTC. Its protein is CASSPTSGGRAIRDEQFF. Combining the CDR3 with reference TRBV7-9 and TRBJ2-1 gives the whole variable domain DTGVSQNPRHKITKRGQNVTFRCDPISEHNRLYWYRQTLGQGPEFLTYFQNEAQLEKSRLLSDRFSAERPKGSFSTLEIQRTEQGDSAMYLCASSPTSGGRAIRDEQFFGPGTRLTVL.

The chain combines TRBV14 with TRBJ1-1; tentative D call: TRBD1 (5 bases). The CDR3 is made up of 15 amino acids. Germline V CDR1 and CDR2: SGHDN, FVKESK. Trimming pared 1 base from V and 1 base from J, leaving 10 bases between. CDR3 DNA sequence: TGTGCCAGCAGCCAAGGGGGGGGATGGAACACTGAAGCTTTCTTT. Translation: CASSQGGGWNTEAFF.

The V and J genes are TRBV9 and TRBJ2-5, with 9 positions matching TRBD2. V shed 4 bases, J shed 4 bases, and the junction held 5 bases outside the gene matches. CDR1 and CDR2 (germline): SGDLS, YYNGEE. This CDR3 spans 14 amino acids. For the CDR3, the DNA is TGTGCCAGCAGCCTTTCGACTAGCGGAGAGACCCAGTACTTC. This translates into CASSLSTSGETQYF. The whole variable domain, remainder taken from reference TRBV9 and TRBJ2-5, is DSGVTQTPKHLITATGQRVTLRCSPRSGDLSVYWYQQSLDQGLQFLIQYYNGEERAKGNILERFSAQQFPDLHSELNLSSLELGDSALYFCASSLSTSGETQYFGPGTRLLVL.

The gene calls are TRBV7-9 and TRBJ2-5; a weak D match, TRBD2 (6 bases). The germline CDR1 and CDR2 sequences are SEHNR and FQNEAQ (reference sequence). Trimming stripped 5 bases from V and 7 bases from J, with 20 bases between. The CDR3 totals 15 residues. CDR3 bases: TGTGCCAGCAGCCTAGGGACTCTAACTTTGGGGACCCAGTACTTC. Its protein is CASSLGTLTLGTQYF.

J is TRBJ2-3 and V is TRBV28; 7 nucleotides match TRBD2. The CDR3 covers 13 residues. Germline V lookup: CDR1 MDHEN, CDR2 SYDVKM. After removal of 10 bases from V and 7 bases from J, the junction contained 11 bases not matched to a gene. DNA of the CDR3: TGTGCCACTAACCCGGGGGGTCCTAATACGCAGTATTTT. It encodes CATNPGGPNTQYF.

This rearrangement joins TRBV30 to TRBJ1-3; D is unresolved. Looked up from germline, CDR1 is GTSNPN and CDR2 is SVGIG (reference sequence). CDR3 length: 15 amino acids. V lost 5 bases to trimming and J lost 5 bases, with 19 bases between them. The CDR3 nucleotides read TGTGCCTGGGGGCACCGGAGGGCCTCCAGAAACACCATATATTTT. Protein: CAWGHRRASRNTIYF.

This clone appeared a few times. The V and J genes are TRBV5-1 and TRBJ1-1; D may be TRBD1 (6 bases). V lost 2 bases and J lost 4, with 15 bases in between. Germline lookup yields CDR1 SGHRS and CDR2 YFSETQ. The CDR3 has 15 amino acids. CDR3 amino acids: CASSLRLQGTTEAFF. CDR3 sequence (DNA): TGCGCCAGCAGCTTAAGACTCCAGGGGACCACTGAAGCTTTCTTT.

V usage is TRBV29-1 and J usage is TRBJ2-7; D unclear. With 3 bases removed from V and 7 bases from J, the gap between germline ends came to 13 bases. The germline gives CDR1 SQVTM, CDR2 ANQGSEA. This CDR3 is built from 12 residues. CDR3 in DNA: TGCAGCGTTGACTTGGGCTGGATGGAGCAGTACTTC. Residues: CSVDLGWMEQYF.

The chain uses TRBV7-2 and TRBJ1-2; TRBD1 matches 8 bases. The CDR3 is 14 residues long. Germline CDR1 is SGHTA and CDR2 is FQGNSA. V was clipped by 5 bases and J by 7 bases; unmatched bases: 9. CDR3 sequence reads: CASSPLSGGSGYTF. CDR3 sequence (DNA): TGTGCCAGCAGCCCTCTATCAGGGGGCAGTGGCTACACCTTC.

This chain's CDR3 is CASSQDYRETQYF. In DNA, the CDR3 is TGCGCCAGCAGCCAAGATTACCGGGAGACCCAGTACTTC. This chain joins TRBV4-3 and TRBJ2-5; D unresolved. V gave up 0 bases and J gave up 5 bases, with 7 bases separating them. Germline lookup yields CDR1 LGHNA and CDR2 YSLEER. The CDR3 is 13 amino acids.

The chain recombines TRBV20-1 with TRBJ1-2, with D possibly being TRBD1 (5 bases). This CDR3 contains 12 residues. Germline V gene lookup returns CDR1 DFQATT and CDR2 SNEGSKA (reference sequence). The V and J ends lost 3 bases and 4 bases respectively, with 9 bases between them. CDR3 sequence (DNA): TGCAGTGCTAGTGGAGGGACCTATGGCTACACCTTC. Translation: CSASGGTYGYTF.

The V call is TRBV9, the J call TRBJ2-1; D may be TRBD2 (6 bases). CDR3 length equals 20 residues. V was trimmed by 0 bases and J by 2 bases, leaving 24 bases between them. Germline V gene data show CDR1 as SGDLS and CDR2 as YYNGEE. This chain's CDR3 is CASSVATGTSWGVTYNEQFF. CDR3 nucleotides: TGTGCCAGCAGCGTAGCTACGGGTACGTCTTGGGGGGTTACCTACAATGAGCAGTTCTTC.

This clone appeared a few times. CDR3 coding DNA: TGCGCCAGCAGCTCGACAGGGCCTGGAAACACCATATATTTT. Its protein is CASSSTGPGNTIYF. The chain has TRBV5-1 and TRBJ1-3; 7 bases line up with TRBD1. The germline V gene encodes CDR1 SGHRS and CDR2 YFSETQ. Trimming at V came to 3 bases and at J to 2 bases, leaving 2 bases not matched to a gene. CDR3 length: 14 amino acids.

The chain employs TRBV28 and TRBJ1-3, with 9 positions matching TRBD1. This CDR3 has 17 amino acids. The germline CDR1 and CDR2 sequences are MDHEN and SYDVKM. V gave up 5 bases and J gave up 7 bases; unmatched junction bases: 15. The CDR3 coding sequence is TGTGCCAGCAGTATCAGGGCCCCTGGACAGGGGAGGAACACCATATATTTT. Translated, it gives CASSIRAPGQGRNTIYF.

The chain joins TRBV28 to TRBJ1-1; the D is unclear. Germline V CDR1 and CDR2: MDHEN, SYDVKM. The CDR3 is 14 amino acids. V was clipped by 4 bases and J by 3 bases, with 12 bases between them. The CDR3 bases are TGTGCCAGCAGTTCCCCGGGTTGGGACACTGAAGCTTTCTTT. Translated: CASSSPGWDTEAFF.